Below are 8 T cell receptor beta chains sequenced from a single sample in a study of blood T cell repertoires in COVID-19. Some clones are missing from TCRdb's copy, which holds only in-frame ones; the method was immunoSEQ multiplex PCR. This sample yields about 220,000 clones, of which roughly 85% are seen a single time; around 2.5% belongs to the top ten. The sequenced material came from peripheral blood. These TCRs come from a woman in her 70s with COVID-19, enrolled during active disease.

CDR3 coding DNA: TGTGCCAGCAGCGTCGACAGCAACACTGAAGCTTTCTTT. As protein: CASSVDSNTEAFF. The V call is TRBV7-9, the J call TRBJ1-1, with D perhaps matching TRBD1 (5 bases). The CDR3 is 13 amino acids. Germline V gives CDR1 SEHNR, CDR2 FQNEAQ (reference sequence). V lost 5 bases and J lost 2, with 9 bases in between.

The CDR3 DNA reads TGTGCCAGCGGCCGAGGCGAGGGACTAGCGGGAAGATACGAGCAGTACTTC. It specifies CASGRGEGLAGRYEQYF. The rearrangement uses TRBV7-8 and TRBJ2-7; the match to TRBD2 covers 13 bases. Per the germline V gene, CDR1 is SGHVS and CDR2 is FQNEAQ. The V and J ends lost 8 bases and 4 bases, in that order; junction bases with no gene match: 14. CDR3 length equals 17 residues.

The V gene is TRBV7-3, the J gene TRBJ2-1, with TRBD2 matching 12 bases. The CDR3 spans 15 residues. J gave up 2 bases and V 5 bases, and 1 base lay outside the gene matches. The germline gives CDR1 SGHTA, CDR2 FQGTGA. The CDR3 DNA follows: TGTGCCAGCAGCCGGACTAGCGGGGCCTACAATGAGCAGTTCTTC. Translating gives CASSRTSGAYNEQFF.

The chain combines TRBV10-3 with TRBJ2-7, with D perhaps matching TRBD2 (5 bases). Trimming took off 7 bases at V and 2 bases at J, with 15 bases between the two ends. CDR1 ENHRY and CDR2 SYGVKD come from the germline V gene. This CDR3 region has 14 residues. Written as DNA, the CDR3 is TGTGCCATCAAGCCTGGACTGGTTCCCTACGAGCAGTACTTC. Protein sequence: CAIKPGLVPYEQYF.

The rearrangement joins TRBV12-3 or TRBV12-4 to TRBJ2-7, with TRBD1 matching 7 bases. The CDR3 runs to 12 residues. V lost 5 bases and J lost 4; bases outside the gene matches: 2. The CDR3 protein is CASSQDRYEQYF. CDR3 coding DNA: TGTGCCAGCAGTCAGGACAGGTACGAGCAGTACTTC.

The chain is built from TRBV27 and TRBJ2-2; possible D gene TRBD1, 5 bases. CDR3 length: 17 amino acids. V lost 3 bases, J lost 7 bases, and 21 bases lay in between. The germline CDR1 and CDR2 sequences are MNHEY and SMNVEV (reference sequence). CDR3 sequence reads: CASSFRRQKGRGGELFF. CDR3 DNA: TGTGCCAGCAGTTTCCGTCGACAGAAGGGAAGGGGCGGGGAGCTGTTTTTT.

The CDR3 loop reads CSVARTDTQYF. The CDR3 DNA reads as TGCAGCGTTGCGAGGACAGATACGCAGTATTTT. The V and J genes are TRBV29-1 and TRBJ2-3, with no clear D. V lost 4 bases and J 3 bases, leaving 5 bases between the germline ends. CDR1 and CDR2 from the germline V gene are SQVTM and ANQGSEA. The CDR3 contains 11 residues.

The rearrangement joins TRBV10-3 to TRBJ2-5; the D gene is possibly TRBD2 (6 bases). With 3 bases removed from V and 4 bases from J, the gap between germline ends came to 15 bases. Germline CDR1 and CDR2: ENHRY and SYGVKD. This CDR3 spans 15 amino acids. This CDR3 is CAISDRRDWAETQYF. The CDR3 nucleotides are TGTGCCATCAGTGACAGGAGGGACTGGGCAGAGACCCAGTACTTC.